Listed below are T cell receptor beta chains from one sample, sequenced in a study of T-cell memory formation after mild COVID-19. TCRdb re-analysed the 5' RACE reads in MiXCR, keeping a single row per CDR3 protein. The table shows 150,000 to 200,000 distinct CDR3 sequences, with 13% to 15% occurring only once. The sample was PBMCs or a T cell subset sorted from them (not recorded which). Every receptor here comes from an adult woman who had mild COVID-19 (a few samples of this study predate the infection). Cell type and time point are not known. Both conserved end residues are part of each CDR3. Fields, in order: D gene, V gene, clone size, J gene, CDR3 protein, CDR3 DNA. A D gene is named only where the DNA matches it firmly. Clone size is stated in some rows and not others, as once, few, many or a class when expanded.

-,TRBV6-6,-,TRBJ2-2,CASSYSSGFGELFF,TGTGCCAGCAGTTACTCGTCAGGGTTCGGGGAGCTGTTTTTT
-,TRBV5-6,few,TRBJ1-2,CATRLGGYGYTF,TGTGCCACTCGACTAGGGGGCTATGGCTACACCTTC
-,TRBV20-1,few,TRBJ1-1,CSPGGETEAFF,TGCAGCCCGGGGGGGGAGACTGAAGCTTTCTTT
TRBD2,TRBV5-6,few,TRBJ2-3,CASSPGWRGKNTDTQYF,TGTGCCAGCAGCCCCGGCTGGCGGGGGAAAAACACAGATACGCAGTATTTT
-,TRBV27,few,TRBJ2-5,CATLLTAGRVETQYF,TGTGCCACCCTCTTGACAGCAGGGCGGGTCGAGACCCAGTACTTC
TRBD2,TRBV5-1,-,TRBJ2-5,CASSLDPTSGQETQYF,TGCGCCAGCAGCTTGGATCCTACTAGCGGCCAAGAGACCCAGTACTTC
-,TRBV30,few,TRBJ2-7,CAWERGPDTYEQYF,TGTGCCTGGGAGAGAGGGCCGGACACCTACGAGCAGTACTTC
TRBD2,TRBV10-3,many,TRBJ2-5,CATYAGVREETQYF,TGTGCCACCTACGCGGGAGTTCGGGAAGAGACCCAGTACTTC
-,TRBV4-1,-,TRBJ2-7,CASSRDSPYEGQYF,TGCGCCAGCAGCAGGGATTCTCCCTACGAAGGGCAGTACTTC
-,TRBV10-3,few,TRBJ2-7,CAISTGTLDEEQYF,TGTGCCATCAGTACCGGGACCCTGGATGAGGAGCAGTACTTC
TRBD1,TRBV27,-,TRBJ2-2,CASNRDRDTGELFF,TGTGCCAGCAATCGGGACAGGGATACCGGGGAGCTGTTTTTT
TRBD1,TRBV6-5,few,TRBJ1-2,CASSYQQTGGDYGYTF,TGTGCCAGCAGTTACCAACAGACAGGGGGAGACTATGGCTACACCTTC
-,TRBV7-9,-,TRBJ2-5,CASSPQARVGETQYF,TGTGCCAGCAGCCCCCAGGCTCGGGTGGGAGAGACCCAGTACTTC
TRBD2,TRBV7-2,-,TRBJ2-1,CASSLAPGLAGSEQFF,TGTGCCAGCAGCTTAGCCCCAGGACTAGCGGGAAGTGAGCAGTTCTTC
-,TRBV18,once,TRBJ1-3,CASSPTEGVSGNTIYF,TGTGCCAGCTCACCAACGGAAGGAGTCTCTGGAAACACCATATATTTT
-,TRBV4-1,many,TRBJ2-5,CASSQVEEETQYF,TGCGCCAGCAGCCAAGTCGAAGAAGAGACCCAGTACTTC
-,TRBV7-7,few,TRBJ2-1,CASSLHSYNEQFF,TGTGCCAGCAGCTTACACTCCTACAATGAGCAGTTCTTC
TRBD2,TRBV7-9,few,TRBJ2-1,CASSKTSPYNEQFF,TGTGCCAGCAGCAAGACTAGCCCCTACAATGAGCAGTTCTTC
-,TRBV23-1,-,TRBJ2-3,CAPFQGPPRPDTQYF,TGCGCCCCCTTCCAGGGGCCTCCCCGGCCAGATACGCAGTATTTT
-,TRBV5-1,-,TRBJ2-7,CASSRVGSNYEQYF,TGCGCCAGCAGCAGGGTAGGGTCGAACTACGAGCAGTACTTC
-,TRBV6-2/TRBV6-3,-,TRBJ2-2,CASRNGGELFF,TGTGCCAGCAGGAATGGCGGGGAGCTGTTTTTT
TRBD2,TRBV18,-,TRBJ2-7,CASSPTTSGGAYEQYF,TGTGCCAGCTCACCAACGACTAGCGGGGGGGCCTACGAGCAGTACTTC
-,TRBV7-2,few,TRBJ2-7,CASSRGGLTYEQYF,TGTGCCAGCAGCCGGGGTGGTTTAACCTACGAGCAGTACTTC
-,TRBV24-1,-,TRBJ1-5,CATSSSRKGPQHF,TGTGCCACCAGCTCATCCAGAAAGGGGCCCCAGCATTTT
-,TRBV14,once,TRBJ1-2,CASSPRGGQAYTF,TGTGCCAGCAGCCCCCGGGGCGGCCAGGCCTACACCTTC
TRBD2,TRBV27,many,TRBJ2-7,CASSSLTGTSPYEQYF,TGTGCCAGCAGTTCCTTGACCGGGACTAGCCCCTACGAGCAGTACTTC
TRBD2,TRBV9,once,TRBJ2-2,CASGEGPGRADGNTGELFF,TGTGCCAGCGGGGAGGGGCCCGGTAGGGCGGACGGCAACACCGGGGAGCTGTTTTTT
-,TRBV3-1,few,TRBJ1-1,CASSLAGRMNTEAFF,TGTGCCAGCAGCCTAGCCGGACGGATGAACACTGAAGCTTTCTTT
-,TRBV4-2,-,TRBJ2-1,CASSLPDLAYNEQFF,TGTGCCAGCAGCCTCCCGGACCTCGCCTACAATGAGCAGTTCTTC